Included here is one T cell receptor beta chain sequence, with context. Its antigen is unidentified. This sample stems from a study of vaccination and CD4 T cells after COVID-19. At the Johns Hopkins FTIC core, DNA taken from cultured CD4+ T cells was sequenced by way of the Oncomine TCR Beta short-read assay. In TCRdb, the PCR reads were re-called with MiXCR into one record per CDR3 protein. The table records over 15,000 distinct CDR3 sequences, about 55% of them present only once. As for treatment: roughly 11-day PBMC culture with coronavirus spike peptide pools or control peptides (ViraFEST assay). The CDR3 runs 13 residues. The V gene lost 0 bases and the J gene lost 0 bases, with 3 bases spanning the gap. The germline CDR1 and CDR2 sequences are SGHRS and YFSETQ.

The receptor was isolated from a human donor who had recovered from COVID-19. Sequencing used CD4+ T cells from blood, cultured in vitro. J is TRBJ1-1 and V is TRBV5-1, with D unresolved. The CDR3 spells CASSLDVNTEAFF. In nucleotides, the CDR3 is TGCGCCAGCAGCTTGGATGTGAACACTGAAGCTTTCTTT.